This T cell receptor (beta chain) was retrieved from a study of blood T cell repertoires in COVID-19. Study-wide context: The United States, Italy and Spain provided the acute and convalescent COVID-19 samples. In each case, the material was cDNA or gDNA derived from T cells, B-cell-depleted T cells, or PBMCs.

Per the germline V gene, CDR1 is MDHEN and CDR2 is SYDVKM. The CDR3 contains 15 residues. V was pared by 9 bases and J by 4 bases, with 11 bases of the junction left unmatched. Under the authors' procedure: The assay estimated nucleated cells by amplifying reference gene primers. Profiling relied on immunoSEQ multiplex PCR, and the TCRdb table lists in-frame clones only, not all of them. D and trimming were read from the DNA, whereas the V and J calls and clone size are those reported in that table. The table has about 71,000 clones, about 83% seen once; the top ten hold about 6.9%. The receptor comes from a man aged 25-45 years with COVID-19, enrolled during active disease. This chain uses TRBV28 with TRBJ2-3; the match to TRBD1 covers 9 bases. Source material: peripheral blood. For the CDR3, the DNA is TGTGCCAGTAATGAAGGGACAGGGCGGGCAGATACGCAGTATTTT. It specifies CASNEGTGRADTQYF.